This T cell receptor beta chain derives from a study of cytomegalovirus exposure and HLA in healthy donors. At the level of the study: Out of 350 to 400 genotyped donors, about 81% belonged to the Caucasian-associated ancestry cluster. Study findings and constraints: Previous analysis showed most TCR beta V segments were productive about 90% or about 30% of the time. CMV serostatus alone was available as immune exposure information.

As for this clone: The antigen remains undetermined.

PCR primers comprised 60 Vbeta and 13 Jbeta primers. Profiled with immunoSEQ multiplex PCR; TCRdb holds only in-frame clones, not every one. Among 150,000 to 200,000 clones, approximately 80% were seen once, and the ten largest hold 0.95% to 1.5%. The CDR3 loop spans 17 amino acids. This receptor was taken from a boy younger than 10 in good health and CMV-seronegative. Sequenced material: PBMCs. The genes are TRBV1 and TRBJ1-6; the table's D call TRBD1 went unverified against the DNA. TRBV1 is a documented pseudogene. CDR3 sequence (DNA): TGCACCAGCAGCCAAGGCTTCTCAGGGTTGCGAAATTCACCCCTCCACTTT. Its protein is CTSSQGFSGLRNSPLHF.